Following are 31 T cell receptor beta chains from one sample sequenced in a study of T cells in Graves' hyperthyroidism and ophthalmopathy. Amplification of TCR beta CDR3 regions was performed using RNA transcripts as template. The HTBI primer set drove a first-round RT-PCR of the TCR CDR3. Each CDR3 protein gets one entry after TCRdb re-called the multiplex PCR reads with MiXCR. The top ten clones hold over 15% of a sample with around 700,000 distinct CDR3 sequences, about 17% of them seen once. Specimen: blood. These receptors came from a woman aged 45-59 years with Graves' hyperthyroidism that later progressed to Graves' ophthalmopathy.

Ten or more counts support this clonotype. The chain has TRBV13 and TRBJ2-1; a weak D match, TRBD1 (6 bases). Germline lookup yields CDR1 PRHDT and CDR2 FYEKMQ (reference sequence). The CDR3 contains 15 residues. The V end was cut by 2 bases, the J end by 3 bases, with 11 bases between. Written as DNA, the CDR3 is TGTGCCAGCAGCTTACAACAGGGTAACTACAATGAGCAGTTCTTC. Its protein is CASSLQQGNYNEQFF.

On this clonotype: No conserved phenylalanine or tryptophan ends this CDR3, so it is likely a read error. The gene calls are TRBV19 and TRBJ1-5; unclear D gene. CDR1 LNHDA and CDR2 SQIVND come from the germline V gene (reference sequence). CDR3 length: 15 residues. V was trimmed by 7 bases and J by 4 bases, leaving 17 bases between them. As DNA, the CDR3 is TGTGCCAGTACCTCTGACGGACGGGAAAATCAGCCCCAGCATCTT. Its translation: CASTSDGRENQPQHL.

This clonotype was found a few times. V and J are TRBV3-1 and TRBJ2-5; D not resolved. This CDR3 spans 14 amino acids. The V end was cut by 0 bases, the J end by 3 bases, with 8 bases between. Germline V gene data show CDR1 as LGHDT and CDR2 as YNNKEL (reference sequence). CDR3 loop: CASSQDFPEETQYF. DNA for the CDR3: TGTGCCAGCAGCCAAGATTTTCCGGAAGAGACCCAGTACTTC.

This clonotype was observed a handful of times. The chain couples TRBV27 to TRBJ2-3, with 11 positions matching TRBD1. Trimming took 5 bases from V and 4 from J; bases not matched to a gene: 5. The CDR3 contains 15 residues. CDR1 and CDR2 from the germline V gene are MNHEY and SMNVEV (reference sequence). Written as DNA, the CDR3 is TGTGCCAGCAGTAGGACAGGGGGCTCACCAGATACGCAGTATTTT. Protein sequence: CASSRTGGSPDTQYF.

This sequence joins TRBV12-5 and TRBJ2-3; TRBD2 is a possible D gene (5 bases). In germline, CDR1 is LGHNT, CDR2 FRNRAP. The CDR3 runs to 17 residues. V was shortened by 1 base and J by 0 bases, with 14 bases between the two germline ends. CDR3 coding DNA: TGTGCTAGTGGTTTGGGCCCCTATGCGGGTAGCACAGATACGCAGTATTTT. Amino acids: CASGLGPYAGSTDTQYF.

The rearrangement joins TRBV28 to TRBJ1-2; D ambiguous. CDR1 is MDHEN, CDR2 SYDVKM, per germline. The CDR3 runs 15 residues. The ends were cut back, 3 bases at V and 3 bases at J, with 14 bases in the middle. The CDR3 here is CASSFLLPQDYGYTF. The DNA for the CDR3 is TGTGCCAGCAGTTTCTTACTTCCCCAAGACTATGGCTACACCTTC.

This chain connects TRBV4-1 to TRBJ2-1, with TRBD2 matching over 10 bases. V was pared by 5 bases and J by 2 bases, with 9 bases of the junction left unmatched. CDR3 size: 17 residues. Germline values: CDR1 MGHRA, CDR2 YSYEKL. The CDR3 DNA reads as TGCGCCAGCAGCTTCCCAGAGCGGGGGGGAACCTACAATGAGCAGTTCTTC. This codes for CASSFPERGGTYNEQFF.

This clonotype was counted many times. V gene TRBV2 combines with J gene TRBJ1-5, with D maybe TRBD1 (5 bases). CDR3 size: 14 residues. In germline, CDR1 is SNHLY, CDR2 FYNNEI. Trimming removed 11 bases at V and 1 base at J, with 15 bases between. The CDR3 region has the DNA TGTGCCGGGACGGAGGGCCGAAGCAATCAGCCCCAGCATTTT. Translated, it gives CAGTEGRSNQPQHF.

The chain has TRBV11-3 and TRBJ2-1; TRBD1 matches 8 bases. The V segment lost 5 bases and the J segment 5 bases; nucleotides outside the gene matches: 8. Per germline, CDR1 SGHNT and CDR2 YENEEA. This CDR3 has 15 residues. CDR3 region: CASSTRDRSDNEQFF. The CDR3 nucleotides are TGTGCCAGCAGCACACGGGACAGGTCGGACAATGAGCAGTTCTTC. Full variable domain (missing parts from reference TRBV11-3 and TRBJ2-1): EAGVVQSPRYKIIEKKQPVAFWCNPISGHNTLYWYLQNLGQGPELLIRYENEEAVDDSQLPKDRFSAERLKGVDSTLKIQPAELGDSAVYLCASSTRDRSDNEQFFGPGTRLTVL.

Only a few counts were recorded for this clonotype. The V and J genes are TRBV6-1 and TRBJ1-6; the D is unclear. The CDR3 length is 15 residues. Trimming pared 6 bases from V and 0 bases from J, leaving 9 bases between. In germline, CDR1 is MNHNS, CDR2 SASEGT. The DNA of the CDR3 is TGTGCCAGCAGAGAGCTGGGCTCCTATAATTCACCCCTCCACTTT. It encodes CASRELGSYNSPLHF.

This sequence joins TRBV12-5 and TRBJ1-2; 10 bases align to TRBD1. The germline V gene has CDR1 LGHNT and CDR2 FRNRAP. V lost 6 bases, J lost 6 bases, and 13 bases stayed unmatched. The length of the CDR3 is 16 residues. The CDR3 nucleotides are TGTGCTAGTGGCCAAGACAGGGGGCTATTAAACCATGGCTACACCTTC. Amino acids: CASGQDRGLLNHGYTF.

The chain carries TRBV6-1 and TRBJ1-2; possibly TRBD1 for D (6 bases). V was pared by 0 bases and J by 4 bases, with 9 bases between. Germline V gene sequence: CDR1 MNHNS, CDR2 SASEGT. The CDR3 contains 14 residues. This chain's CDR3 is CASSEARRGYGYTF. The DNA of the CDR3 is TGTGCCAGCAGTGAAGCCCGCAGGGGCTATGGCTACACCTTC.

This clonotype was picked up a small number of times. This rearrangement joins TRBV7-2 to TRBJ2-1; D not certain. Trimming left V 5 bases short and J 12 bases short, with 17 bases between. Germline lookup yields CDR1 SGHTA and CDR2 FQGNSA. The CDR3 runs 13 residues. The CDR3: CASSLNRLHRQFF. Written as DNA, the CDR3 is TGTGCCAGCAGCCTTAATCGGTTGCACAGGCAGTTCTTC.

The chain combines TRBV6-1 with TRBJ2-7; 7 bases agree with TRBD1. The V segment lost 10 bases and the J segment 2 bases; nucleotides outside the gene matches: 11. Germline lookup yields CDR1 MNHNS and CDR2 SASEGT. The CDR3 contains 14 residues. The CDR3 sequence is CATQGGQATYEQYF. The CDR3 bases are TGTGCCACACAAGGCGGACAGGCGACCTACGAGCAGTACTTC.

This clonotype has at least ten counts. The chain joins TRBV18 to TRBJ1-1; unclear D gene. Trimming stripped 4 bases from V and 5 bases from J, with 11 bases between. Looked up from germline, CDR1 is KGHSH and CDR2 is LQKENI. The CDR3 consists of 13 residues. The CDR3 DNA reads TGTGCCAGCTCACAGGGCGGGGAGACTGAAGCTTTCTTT. This encodes CASSQGGETEAFF.

Concerning this clonotype itself: A much more abundant neighbour one base away suggests this may be a read error. The V and J genes are TRBV7-2 and TRBJ2-7; 7 nucleotides match TRBD1. This CDR3 has 14 residues. Germline V gene sequence: CDR1 SGHTA, CDR2 FQGNSA. In DNA form, the CDR3 reads TGTGCCAACAGCCCAGACAGGGAAACCTACGAGCAGTACTTC. Protein sequence: CANSPDRETYEQYF.

This clonotype was seen repeatedly, ten times or more. V is TRBV20-1 and J is TRBJ2-3; TRBD2 matches at 12 bases. With V trimmed by 2 bases and J by 4 bases, 7 bases remained unmatched. Per germline, CDR1 DFQATT and CDR2 SNEGSKA (reference sequence). This CDR3 has 16 residues. CDR3 loop: CSARFASGGVADTQYF. CDR3 sequence (DNA): TGCAGTGCTAGATTTGCTAGCGGGGGGGTTGCAGATACGCAGTATTTT.

A few counts support this clonotype. This chain joins TRBV4-2 and TRBJ2-7; perhaps TRBD1 as D (5 bases). Germline-derived CDR1 and CDR2 are LGHNA and YNFKEQ. V shed 1 base and J shed 0 bases, with 13 bases lying between them. This CDR3 region has 16 residues. CDR3 amino acids: CASSQVQDTRSYEQYF. The CDR3 DNA reads as TGTGCCAGCAGCCAAGTACAGGACACGCGCTCCTACGAGCAGTACTTC.

The genes are TRBV7-3 and TRBJ2-1; TRBD2 might be the D (6 bases). Trimming pared 6 bases from V and 2 bases from J, leaving 14 bases between. CDR1 and CDR2 from the germline V gene are SGHTA and FQGTGA. This CDR3 has 15 residues. The CDR3 sequence is CASSPKLAPYNEQFF. In DNA, the CDR3 is TGTGCCAGCAGTCCAAAACTAGCCCCCTACAATGAGCAGTTCTTC.

This clonotype appeared a few times. This CDR3 is CASSVRTSGATYNEQFF. CDR3 in DNA: TGTGCCAGCAGCGTCCGGACTAGCGGGGCAACCTACAATGAGCAGTTCTTC. This sequence joins TRBV9 and TRBJ2-1; 12 positions match TRBD2. Germline V gene sequence: CDR1 SGDLS, CDR2 YYNGEE. Germline trimming cut 2 bases from V and 2 bases from J; bases unmatched to any gene: 5. This CDR3 has 17 amino acids.

J is TRBJ2-3 and V is TRBV7-9, with a weak D call TRBD2 (5 bases). Trimming stripped 5 bases from V and 3 bases from J, with 12 bases between. The CDR3 has 14 residues. CDR1 is SEHNR, CDR2 FQNEAQ, per germline (reference sequence). The CDR3, as DNA: TGTGCCAGCAGCCCGGAACCGGGGACAGATACGCAGTATTTT. Its protein product is CASSPEPGTDTQYF.

This chain joins TRBV7-9 and TRBJ2-5; D not resolved. The CDR3 covers 13 residues. The V and J ends lost 7 bases and 5 bases respectively, with 14 bases between them. Germline CDR1 is SEHNR and CDR2 is FQNEAQ (reference sequence). CDR3 amino acids: CASNGPLGETQYF. The DNA of the CDR3 is TGTGCCAGCAACGGACCCCTCGGGGAGACCCAGTACTTC.

DNA for the CDR3: TGTGCCAGCAGTGAAGCAGGACGGGTAGGGACTGAAGCTTTCTTT. Encoded protein: CASSEAGRVGTEAFF. The chain recombines TRBV2 with TRBJ1-1; D unresolved. The length of the CDR3 is 15 residues. V was shortened by 0 bases and J by 5 bases, with 13 bases between the two germline ends. The germline gives CDR1 SNHLY, CDR2 FYNNEI.

This clonotype was seen many times. The V and J genes are TRBV5-1 and TRBJ2-7; 10 bases are a match to TRBD1. The CDR3 spans 16 residues. The V and J ends lost 2 bases and 2 bases, in that order; junction bases with no gene match: 7. Germline loops: CDR1 SGHRS, CDR2 YFSETQ. The CDR3 nucleotides read TGCGCCAGCAGCTTTTTGGCCGGGACAGGGGCCTACGAGCAGTACTTC. Amino acid sequence: CASSFLAGTGAYEQYF.

This clonotype was seen more than once but under ten times. The rearrangement uses TRBV19 and TRBJ1-1, with TRBD1 as a possible D gene (5 bases). CDR1 is LNHDA, CDR2 SQIVND, per germline (reference sequence). V gave up 5 bases and J gave up 1 base, with 14 bases separating them. The CDR3 sequence is 15 residues long. CDR3 sequence (DNA): TGTGCCAGTAGTCAACCCCCGGGGGGGAACACTGAAGCTTTCTTT. Translated: CASSQPPGGNTEAFF.

This clonotype was detected only a few times. The chain uses TRBV6-4 and TRBJ1-6, with 8 bases lining up with TRBD1. V shed 0 bases and J 7 bases; nucleotides not matched to a gene: 2. Germline V gives CDR1 MRHNA, CDR2 SNTAGT. This CDR3 spans 15 amino acids. Here the CDR3 DNA reads TGTGCCAGCAGTGACTCTTGGACAGGGAATTCACCCCTCCACTTT. This gives the protein CASSDSWTGNSPLHF.

This clonotype was counted between two and nine times. The V gene is TRBV10-3, the J gene TRBJ1-2; TRBD1 matches 7 bases. Per the germline V gene, CDR1 is ENHRY and CDR2 is SYGVKD. This CDR3 comprises 14 residues. The V and J ends lost 6 bases and 1 base, in that order; junction bases with no gene match: 5. The CDR3 DNA follows: TGTGCCATCAGCGGACAGGTTGTTAACTATGGCTACACCTTC. It codes for CAISGQVVNYGYTF.

The chain combines TRBV30 with TRBJ2-2; 7 nucleotides match TRBD1. The CDR3 is 16 amino acids. V shed 5 bases, J shed 0 bases, and the junction held 9 bases outside the gene matches. Germline CDR1 GTSNPN, CDR2 SVGIG (reference sequence). The CDR3 sequence: CAWCWTGTANTGELFF. The CDR3 nucleotides are TGTGCCTGGTGTTGGACCGGGACAGCGAACACCGGGGAGCTGTTTTTT.

This clonotype was counted between two and nine times. The rearrangement uses TRBV20-1 and TRBJ1-3; D is perhaps TRBD1 (6 bases). Germline values: CDR1 DFQATT, CDR2 SNEGSKA (reference sequence). The CDR3 is 16 amino acids. V lost 3 bases and J lost 0, with 15 bases in between. DNA for the CDR3: TGCAGTGCTAGGGCCGGGACAAAGAGCTCTGGAAACACCATATATTTT. It specifies CSARAGTKSSGNTIYF.

Many counts were recorded for this clonotype. J is TRBJ1-1 and V is TRBV27, with 7 bases that match TRBD1. The CDR3 is made up of 15 amino acids. V was clipped by 8 bases and J by 2 bases; unmatched bases: 11. CDR1 is MNHEY and CDR2 is SMNVEV in the germline V gene (reference sequence). This CDR3 reads CASGVGTVLNTEAFF. In DNA form, the CDR3 reads TGTGCCAGCGGTGTGGGGACAGTGCTTAACACTGAAGCTTTCTTT.

V is TRBV5-4 and J is TRBJ2-2, with 7 bases lining up with TRBD2. Germline V CDR1 and CDR2: SGHNT, YYREEE (reference sequence). This CDR3 comprises 15 residues. Losses at the gene ends were 6 bases for V and 3 bases for J; bases not matched to a gene: 8. This CDR3 reads CASTRAGRDTGELFF. In DNA, the CDR3 is TGTGCCAGCACCAGGGCAGGGAGGGACACCGGGGAGCTGTTTTTT.